This T cell receptor beta chain was sequenced in a study of blood T cell repertoires in COVID-19. Overall study context: T cells, B-cell-depleted T cells, or PBMCs provided the cDNA or gDNA that served as material.

The table lists this clone with a count of one. Looked up from germline, CDR1 is SGHNT and CDR2 is YENEEA. This CDR3 is 18 amino acids long. Trimming took 0 bases from V and 1 from J; bases not matched to a gene: 7. In the authors' workflow: Amplified reference gene primers provided the basis for estimating nucleated cell counts. Assay used: immunoSEQ multiplex PCR; TCRdb lists only in-frame clones, some missing. Clone size and V and J calls were adopted from that table, with D and trimming inferred from the DNA. The data show about 210,000 clones, around 86% seen once. This study enrolled people aged about 18 to 100 from around 26 US geographic areas. Cohort placement rested on clinical history that participants reported themselves.

V is TRBV11-3 and J is TRBJ2-5; the match to TRBD2 covers 11 bases. This TCR was recovered from a woman between 50 and 59 years old with acute COVID-19. The specimen sequenced was PBMCs or T cells enriched from blood (not recorded which). This CDR3 reads CASSLELAGVAPQETQYF. The CDR3 region has the DNA TGTGCCAGCAGCTTAGAACTAGCGGGGGTTGCTCCCCAAGAGACCCAGTACTTC.